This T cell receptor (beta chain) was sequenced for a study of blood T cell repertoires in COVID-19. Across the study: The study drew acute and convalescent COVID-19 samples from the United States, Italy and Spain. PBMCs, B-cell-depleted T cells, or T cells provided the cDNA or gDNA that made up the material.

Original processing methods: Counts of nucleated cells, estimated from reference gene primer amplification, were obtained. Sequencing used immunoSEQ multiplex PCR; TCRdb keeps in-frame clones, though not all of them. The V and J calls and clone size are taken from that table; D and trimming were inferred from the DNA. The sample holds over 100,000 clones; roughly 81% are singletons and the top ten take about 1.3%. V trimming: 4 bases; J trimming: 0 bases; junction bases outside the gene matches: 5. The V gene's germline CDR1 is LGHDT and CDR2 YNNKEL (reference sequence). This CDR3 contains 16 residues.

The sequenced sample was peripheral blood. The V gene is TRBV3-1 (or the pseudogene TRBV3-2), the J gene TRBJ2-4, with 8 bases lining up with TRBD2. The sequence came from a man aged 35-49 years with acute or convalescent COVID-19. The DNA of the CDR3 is TGTGCCAGCAGCCCATTAGCGGGACTAGCCAAAAACATTCAGTACTTC. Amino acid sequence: CASSPLAGLAKNIQYF.